The source of this T cell receptor (beta chain) is a study of blood T cell repertoires in COVID-19. Patients of the Seattle cohort, enrolled during active infection, were followed longitudinally. CDR1 and CDR2 from the germline V gene are MNHEY and SVGAGI. Trimming left V 2 bases short and J 4 bases short, with 14 bases between. CDR3 length: 15 residues. Libraries were prepared by immunoSEQ multiplex PCR; TCRdb keeps only in-frame clonotypes and omits some of them. The sample shows 68,000 or so clones, 90% of them seen only once. The rearrangement joins TRBV6-5 to TRBJ2-5; D might be TRBD2 (6 bases). Specimen: peripheral blood. The TCR originated in a man between 50 and 59 years old with COVID-19, enrolled during active disease. The CDR3 bases are TGTGCCAGCAGTTACGGCGGAGGGAAGGGAGAGACCCAGTACTTC. Its protein is CASSYGGGKGETQYF.